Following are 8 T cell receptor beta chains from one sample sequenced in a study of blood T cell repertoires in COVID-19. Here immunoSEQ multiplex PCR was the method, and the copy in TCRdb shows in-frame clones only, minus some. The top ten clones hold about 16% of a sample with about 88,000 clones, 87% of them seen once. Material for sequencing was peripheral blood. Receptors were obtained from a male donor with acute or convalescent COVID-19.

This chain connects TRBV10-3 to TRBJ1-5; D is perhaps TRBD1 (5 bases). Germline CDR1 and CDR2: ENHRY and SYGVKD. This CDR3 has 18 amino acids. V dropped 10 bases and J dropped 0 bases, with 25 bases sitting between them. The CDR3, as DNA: TGTGCCAGCAGACCCGGGACCGGGGGGGGACTTAGCAATCAGCCCCAGCATTTT. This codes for CASRPGTGGGLSNQPQHF.

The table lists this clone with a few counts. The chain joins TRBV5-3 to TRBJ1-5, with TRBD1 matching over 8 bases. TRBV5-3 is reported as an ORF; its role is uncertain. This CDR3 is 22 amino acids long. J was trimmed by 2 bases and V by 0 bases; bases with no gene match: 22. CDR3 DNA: TGTGCCAGAAGCTTGGCAGTGGGGACAGGAGCCGAAGAAGAGAAGGGCAATCAGCCCCAGCATTTT. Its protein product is CARSLAVGTGAEEEKGNQPQHF.

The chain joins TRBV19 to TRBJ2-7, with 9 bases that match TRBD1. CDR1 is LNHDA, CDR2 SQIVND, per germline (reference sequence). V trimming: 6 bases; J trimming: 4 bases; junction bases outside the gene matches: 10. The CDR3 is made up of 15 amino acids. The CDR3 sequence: CASSTPGTGLYEQYF. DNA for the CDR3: TGTGCCAGTAGCACTCCGGGGACAGGGTTGTACGAGCAGTACTTC.

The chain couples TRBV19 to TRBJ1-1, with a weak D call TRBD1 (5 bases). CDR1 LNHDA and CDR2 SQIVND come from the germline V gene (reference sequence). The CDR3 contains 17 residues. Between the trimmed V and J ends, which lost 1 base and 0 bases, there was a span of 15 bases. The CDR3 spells CASSIVAGGRLNTEAFF. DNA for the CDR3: TGTGCCAGTAGTATAGTAGCGGGGGGACGGCTGAACACTGAAGCTTTCTTT.

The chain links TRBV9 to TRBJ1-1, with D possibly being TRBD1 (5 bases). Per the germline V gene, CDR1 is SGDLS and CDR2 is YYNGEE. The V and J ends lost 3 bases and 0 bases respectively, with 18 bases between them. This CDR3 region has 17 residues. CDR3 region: CASSEVTGNSMNTEAFF. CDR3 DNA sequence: TGTGCCAGCAGCGAAGTTACAGGTAACTCCATGAACACTGAAGCTTTCTTT.

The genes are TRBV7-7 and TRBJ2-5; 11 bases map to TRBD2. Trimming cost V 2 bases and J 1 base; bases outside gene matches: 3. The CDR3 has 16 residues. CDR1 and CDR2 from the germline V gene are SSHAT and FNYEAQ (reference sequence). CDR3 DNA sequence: TGTGCCAGCAGCTTATTAGCGGGGGGGATCCAAGAGACCCAGTACTTC. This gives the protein CASSLLAGGIQETQYF.

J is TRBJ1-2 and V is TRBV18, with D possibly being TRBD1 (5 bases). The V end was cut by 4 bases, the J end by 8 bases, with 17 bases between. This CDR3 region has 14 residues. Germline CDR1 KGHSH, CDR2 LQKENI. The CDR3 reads CASSQGLTGGGYTF. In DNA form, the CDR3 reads TGTGCCAGCTCACAGGGTCTAACAGGCGGCGGCTACACCTTC.

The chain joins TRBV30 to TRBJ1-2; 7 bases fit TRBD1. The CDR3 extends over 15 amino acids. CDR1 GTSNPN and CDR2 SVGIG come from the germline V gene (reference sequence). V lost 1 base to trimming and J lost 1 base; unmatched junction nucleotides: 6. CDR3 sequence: CAWSGGTADNYGYTF. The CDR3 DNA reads TGTGCCTGGAGTGGGGGGACAGCTGATAACTATGGCTACACCTTC.